The T cell receptor beta chain described here comes from a study of memory CD4+ T cells and cytomegalovirus serostatus. Single viable CD3+CD4+CD8-CD45RO+ cells were sorted as the memory CD4+ T cells. In the authors' workflow: After removing out-of-frame reads, around 2 million distinct TCRbeta sequences remained. Here immunoSEQ multiplex PCR was the method, and the copy in TCRdb shows in-frame clones only, minus some. V and J calls and clone size are as listed in that table; D and trimming were resolved from the DNA. The table has tens of thousands of clones, about 70% seen once. CDR1 and CDR2 (germline): SGHAT, FQNNGV. The length of the CDR3 is 15 residues. V was trimmed by 2 bases and J by 6 bases, leaving 14 bases between them. Findings and limits, study-wide: About 40% of the roughly 160 known CMV-associated TCRbeta sequences appeared in CD4+ memory.

Worth noting for this clone: Its antigen remains unknown.

The chain couples TRBV11-2 to TRBJ2-1; D is uncertain. The clonotype comes from an adult in good health and CMV-seropositive. The sample comprised memory CD4+ T cells from blood. The CDR3 here is CASSLTATQGNEQFF. CDR3 coding DNA: TGTGCCAGCAGCTTAACAGCCACCCAAGGCAATGAGCAGTTCTTC.